One sample yielded the 26 T cell receptor beta chains listed below, sequenced in a study of Ad26.COV2.S vaccination and SARS-CoV-2 variants. The protocol was immunoSEQ multiplex PCR, while the TCRdb copy is restricted to in-frame clones and leaves out a portion. Of roughly 680,000 clones listed, around 92% were seen once; the top ten hold 1.5%. Treatment noted: around 19 received Ad26.COV2.S at low or high dose, single or two shots; about 5 received placebo; per-sample allocation not given. Each sample was drawn 63 days after the first injection (of vaccine or placebo). Sequencing used peripheral blood, obtained in a trial of Ad26.COV2.S vaccine versus placebo. These TCRs come from a person aged 18-60 years who received the Ad26.COV2.S COVID-19 vaccine or a placebo.

This clone came up once. V usage is TRBV3-1 (or the pseudogene TRBV3-2) and J usage is TRBJ1-4, with TRBD1 as a possible D gene (5 bases). Germline lookup yields CDR1 LGHDT and CDR2 YNNKEL (reference sequence). The V end lost 4 bases, the J end lost 6 bases, and 15 bases lay between the germline ends. The CDR3 contains 15 residues. The CDR3: CASSPYRIGDEKLFF. The CDR3 nucleotides read TGTGCCAGCAGCCCCTACAGGATAGGAGATGAAAAACTGTTTTTT.

This clone was detected once. In DNA, the CDR3 is TGTGCCAGCAGTCCTAGCGGGATGAACACCGGGGAGCTGTTTTTT. Residues: CASSPSGMNTGELFF. This chain links TRBV7-3 with TRBJ2-2, with TRBD2 identical over 9 bases. This CDR3 has 15 amino acids. V was clipped by 6 bases and J by 1 base; unmatched bases: 3. Germline CDR1 is SGHTA and CDR2 is FQGTGA. Together with reference TRBV7-3 and TRBJ2-2, the CDR3 gives the full variable domain: GAGVSQTPSNKVTEKGKYVELRCDPISGHTALYWYRQSLGQGPEFLIYFQGTGAADDSGLPNDRFFAVRPEGSVSTLKIQRTERGDSAVYLCASSPSGMNTGELFFGEGSRLTVL.

V gene TRBV7-8 combines with J gene TRBJ1-1; D ambiguous. V was pared by 2 bases and J by 0 bases, with 13 bases between. Per the germline V gene, CDR1 is SGHVS and CDR2 is FQNEAQ. The CDR3 sequence is 16 residues long. The CDR3 coding sequence is TGTGCCAGCAGCTTATGGGAGGGATTAATGAACACTGAAGCTTTCTTT. It is translated as CASSLWEGLMNTEAFF.

The table lists this clone with a few counts. The chain employs TRBV12-3 or TRBV12-4 and TRBJ1-4, with TRBD1 as a possible D gene (5 bases). CDR3 length equals 13 residues. Trimming cost V 8 bases and J 8 bases, with 15 bases left between them. CDR3 sequence (DNA): TGTGCCAGCGGTATTCATGGGGGGGAAAAACTGTTTTTT. Its protein product is CASGIHGGEKLFF.

The chain has TRBV7-9 and TRBJ2-7; no definite D call. Germline-derived CDR1 and CDR2 are SEHNR and FQNEAQ (reference sequence). Trimming pared 5 bases from V and 2 bases from J, leaving 13 bases between. The CDR3 sequence is 14 residues long. CDR3 protein: CASSPTLGTYEQYF. CDR3 DNA sequence: TGTGCCAGCAGCCCCACCCTGGGTACCTACGAGCAGTACTTC.

The rearrangement uses TRBV3-1 (or the pseudogene TRBV3-2) and TRBJ2-2; TRBD2 aligns across 13 bases. There are 16 residues in the CDR3. V shed 4 bases and J 3 bases; nucleotides not matched to a gene: 2. Per germline, CDR1 LGHDT and CDR2 YNNKEL (reference sequence). CDR3 coding DNA: TGTGCCAGCAGCCTTGGACTAGCGGGAGACACCGGGGAGCTGTTTTTT. Protein product: CASSLGLAGDTGELFF.

V and J are TRBV7-9 and TRBJ2-1; no clear D. Trimming took off 3 bases at V and 9 bases at J, with 6 bases between the two ends. The germline V gene encodes CDR1 SEHNR and CDR2 FQNEAQ (reference sequence). CDR3 length equals 11 residues. DNA for the CDR3: TGTGCCAGCAGCTTTTCGGGTGAGCAGTTCTTC. Amino acid sequence: CASSFSGEQFF.

This clone was counted only a few times. This sequence joins TRBV27 and TRBJ1-6, with D possibly matching TRBD1 (6 bases). The CDR3 length is 13 residues. CDR1 is MNHEY, CDR2 SMNVEV, per germline (reference sequence). The V end lost 10 bases, the J end lost 7 bases, and 14 bases lay between the germline ends. The CDR3 nucleotides read TGTGCCACCACGGACAGTTTAAATTCACCCCTCCACTTT. Protein product: CATTDSLNSPLHF.

This clone was seen a handful of times. The gene calls are TRBV5-4 and TRBJ2-2; 9 positions match TRBD2. Trimming removed 3 bases from V and 5 bases from J; junction bases left unmatched: 8. Germline values: CDR1 SGHNT, CDR2 YYREEE (reference sequence). This CDR3 has 16 amino acids. The CDR3 DNA follows: TGTGCCAGCAGCTCCCAAAGGACTAGCGTGACCGGGGAGCTGTTTTTT. Amino acid sequence: CASSSQRTSVTGELFF.

This chain uses TRBV5-1 with TRBJ1-2; 9 nucleotides line up with TRBD1. This CDR3 spans 15 amino acids. J was trimmed by 4 bases and V by 4 bases; bases with no gene match: 8. Germline V CDR1 and CDR2: SGHRS, YFSETQ. The CDR3 loop is CASSLTSTGGYGYTF. The CDR3 nucleotides are TGCGCCAGCAGCCTTACTTCGACAGGGGGCTATGGCTACACCTTC.

This chain joins TRBV6-1 and TRBJ1-2; D gene uncertain. CDR1 is MNHNS, CDR2 SASEGT, per germline. CDR3 length: 13 amino acids. Trimming took 2 bases from V and 8 from J, leaving 12 bases between them. The CDR3 nucleotides read TGTGCCAGCAGTGAATCGGGGAGAACGGGCTACACCTTC. This codes for CASSESGRTGYTF.

The chain is built from TRBV6-4 and TRBJ2-1; 11 nucleotides agree with TRBD2. With V trimmed by 4 bases and J by 0 bases, 8 bases remained unmatched. The CDR3 is 18 residues long. The germline CDR1 and CDR2 sequences are MRHNA and SNTAGT. CDR3 residues: CASSVTGLAASSYNEQFF. The CDR3 bases are TGTGCCAGCAGTGTAACGGGACTAGCGGCCAGCTCCTACAATGAGCAGTTCTTC.

This chain connects TRBV16 to TRBJ1-5, with D hard to call. CDR1 KGHSY and CDR2 FQNENV come from the germline V gene. This CDR3 has 14 residues. Deletions cut 4 bases from V and 5 bases from J, with 12 bases between. The CDR3, as DNA: TGTGCCAGCAGCCCCCCCGGTGGAGATCAGCCCCAGCATTTT. Amino acid sequence: CASSPPGGDQPQHF.

The chain is built from TRBV15 and TRBJ2-5, with D possibly being TRBD2 (6 bases). Deletions cut 1 base from V and 5 bases from J, with 17 bases between. The CDR3 is made up of 16 amino acids. The germline CDR1 and CDR2 sequences are LNHNV and YYDKDF (reference sequence). CDR3 sequence: CATSRGRDPSSETQYF. The CDR3 DNA sequence: TGTGCCACCAGCAGAGGGAGGGACCCCTCATCGGAGACCCAGTACTTC.

The chain joins TRBV19 to TRBJ2-5, with a weak D call TRBD1 (6 bases). CDR1 is LNHDA and CDR2 is SQIVND in the germline V gene (reference sequence). CDR3 length equals 12 residues. Trimming cost V 5 bases and J 7 bases, with 11 bases left between them. The CDR3 sequence is CASSSGVGTQYF. DNA of the CDR3: TGTGCCAGTAGTTCAGGGGTTGGGACCCAGTACTTC.

This clone appeared a single time. The chain joins TRBV5-8 to TRBJ2-7; 15 nucleotides agree with TRBD2. This CDR3 is built from 17 residues. Germline CDR1 SGHTS, CDR2 YDEGEE. Trimming took 2 bases from V and 9 from J; bases not matched to a gene: 12. This CDR3 reads CASSFPGLAGGLSRQYF. CDR3 DNA sequence: TGTGCCAGCAGCTTCCCGGGACTAGCGGGAGGCCTTAGCCGGCAGTACTTC.

The V call is TRBV18, the J call TRBJ1-1; D might be TRBD1 (5 bases). V lost 3 bases and J 4 bases, leaving 15 bases between the germline ends. CDR1 and CDR2 from the germline V gene are KGHSH and LQKENI. The CDR3 consists of 15 residues. CDR3 region: CASSPSQAAATEAFF. CDR3 coding DNA: TGTGCCAGCTCACCTTCACAGGCGGCGGCCACTGAAGCTTTCTTT. The variable domain in full, with the rest retrieved from reference TRBV18 and TRBJ1-1, is NAGVMQNPRHLVRRRGQEARLRCSPMKGHSHVYWYRQLPEEGLKFMVYLQKENIIDESGMPKERFSAEFPKEGPSILRIQQVVRGDSAAYFCASSPSQAAATEAFFGQGTRLTVV.

The chain combines TRBV24-1 with TRBJ2-3; D could derive from TRBD1 or TRBD2 (5 bases each). This CDR3 is built from 12 residues. CDR1 is KGHDR and CDR2 is SFDVKD in the germline V gene. V lost 9 bases to trimming and J lost 0 bases, with 6 bases between them. The CDR3 is CATRDSTDTQYF. The CDR3 DNA follows: TGTGCCACCCGGGACAGCACAGATACGCAGTATTTT.

The chain recombines TRBV5-4 with TRBJ2-2; 7 bases match TRBD1. With V trimmed by 0 bases and J by 0 bases, 5 bases remained unmatched. This CDR3 is built from 17 residues. Germline CDR1 reads SGHNT; CDR2 reads YYREEE (reference sequence). CDR3 coding DNA: TGTGCCAGCAGCTTGGCCCCCGGGACAGCGAACACCGGGGAGCTGTTTTTT. Residues: CASSLAPGTANTGELFF.

The rearrangement joins TRBV5-8 to TRBJ2-4, with 11 positions matching TRBD1. This CDR3 contains 17 residues. Trimming took 3 bases from V and 0 from J; bases not matched to a gene: 5. Per the germline V gene, CDR1 is SGHTS and CDR2 is YDEGEE. CDR3 coding DNA: TGTGCCAGCAGCTCAGGGACAGGGGGAATAGCCAAAAACATTCAGTACTTC. Translated: CASSSGTGGIAKNIQYF. The whole variable domain, remainder taken from reference TRBV5-8 and TRBJ2-4, is EAGVTQSPTHLIKTRGQQATLRCSPISGHTSVYWYQQALGLGLQFLLWYDEGEERNRGNFPPRFSGRQFPNYSSELNVNALELEDSALYLCASSSGTGGIAKNIQYFGAGTRLSVL.

The chain combines TRBV30 with TRBJ2-1, with 7 bases that match TRBD2. The CDR3 covers 11 residues. CDR1 and CDR2 from the germline V gene are GTSNPN and SVGIG (reference sequence). J lost 9 bases, V lost 3 bases, and 2 bases had no gene match. The CDR3, as DNA: TGTGCCTGGAGCCCGGGGGGTGAGCAGTTCTTC. Protein: CAWSPGGEQFF.

The V call is TRBV7-8, the J call TRBJ2-6; the D is unclear. There are 16 residues in the CDR3. Germline CDR1 and CDR2: SGHVS and FQNEAQ. V lost 5 bases to trimming and J lost 1 base, with 12 bases between them. Written as DNA, the CDR3 is TGTGCCAGCAGCCCGCGCCGGAGTTCTGGGGCCAACGTCCTGACTTTC. Amino acids: CASSPRRSSGANVLTF.

The chain recombines TRBV5-1 with TRBJ1-4, with D perhaps TRBD1 (6 bases). The CDR3 totals 16 residues. Looked up from germline, CDR1 is SGHRS and CDR2 is YFSETQ. The V end lost 0 bases, the J end lost 0 bases, and 9 bases lay between the germline ends. As DNA, the CDR3 is TGCGCCAGCAGCTTGGCAGGGGTTGCAACTAATGAAAAACTGTTTTTT. Protein product: CASSLAGVATNEKLFF.

The rearrangement joins TRBV6-5 to TRBJ2-7, with TRBD2 identical over 9 bases. Looked up from germline, CDR1 is MNHEY and CDR2 is SVGAGI. With V trimmed by 6 bases and J by 1 base, 7 bases remained unmatched. This CDR3 region has 15 residues. This CDR3 is CASSLLAGPSYEQYF. The CDR3 bases are TGTGCCAGCAGCTTACTAGCGGGTCCTTCCTACGAGCAGTACTTC.

This rearrangement joins TRBV7-2 to TRBJ2-2; 9 positions agree with TRBD2. With V trimmed by 1 base and J by 5 bases, 2 bases remained unmatched. Germline V gene lookup returns CDR1 SGHTA and CDR2 FQGNSA. The CDR3 is 15 residues long. The CDR3 DNA sequence: TGTGCCAGCAGCTTAGTAGCGGGAGTGACCGGGGAGCTGTTTTTT. Its translation is CASSLVAGVTGELFF.

The chain recombines TRBV12-5 with TRBJ1-3, with TRBD1 as a possible D gene (5 bases). The germline CDR1 and CDR2 sequences are LGHNT and FRNRAP. V lost 3 bases and J lost 3, with 12 bases in between. This CDR3 region has 15 residues. DNA for the CDR3: TGTGCTAGTGGTTTTGTTGGGCAGGGTGGAAACACCATATATTTT. Its translation is CASGFVGQGGNTIYF.